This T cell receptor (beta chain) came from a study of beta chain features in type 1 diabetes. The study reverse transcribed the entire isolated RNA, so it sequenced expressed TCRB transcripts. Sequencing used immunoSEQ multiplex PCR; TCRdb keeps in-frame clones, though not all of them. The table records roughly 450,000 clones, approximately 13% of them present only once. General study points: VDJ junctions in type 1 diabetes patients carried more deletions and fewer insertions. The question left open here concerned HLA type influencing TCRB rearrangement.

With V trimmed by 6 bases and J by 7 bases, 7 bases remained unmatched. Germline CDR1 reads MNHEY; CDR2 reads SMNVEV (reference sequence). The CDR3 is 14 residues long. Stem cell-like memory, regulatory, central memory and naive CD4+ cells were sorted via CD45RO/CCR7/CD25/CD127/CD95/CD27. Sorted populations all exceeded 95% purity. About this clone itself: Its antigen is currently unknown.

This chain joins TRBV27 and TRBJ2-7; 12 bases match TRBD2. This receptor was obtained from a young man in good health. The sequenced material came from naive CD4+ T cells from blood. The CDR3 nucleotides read TGTGCCAGCAGACTCCAGGGACTAGCGGGTGAGCAGTACTTC. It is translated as CASRLQGLAGEQYF.